This note documents a single T cell receptor beta chain sequence. Antigen specificity is unknown. The data are from a study of cytomegalovirus exposure and HLA in healthy donors. About the research overall: Counted in an early data release were about 85 million unique TCRs from HLA-typed donors.

The CDR3 is 18 amino acids. Germline CDR1 is LNHDA and CDR2 is SQIVND (reference sequence). The trim removed 5 bases at V and 0 bases at J, leaving 11 bases unmatched. The PCR ran on 60 Vbeta and 13 Jbeta primers. Sequencing was performed with immunoSEQ multiplex PCR; in TCRdb, only in-frame clones are kept and a portion is missing. In the table there are under 150,000 clones, 65% to 90% of which are singletons. Regarding the study as a whole: A later analysis reportedly found fewer N-insertions in an Asian-associated ancestry cluster than the roughly 680-donor mean. The authors assumed roughly uniform sequencing depth across donors for presence/absence analyses.

This chain connects TRBV19 to TRBJ1-3; 9 nucleotides align to TRBD1. Sequenced material: PBMCs. The receptor comes from a male donor in good health and CMV-seropositive. The CDR3 nucleotides are TGTGCCAGTAGTCCCCATTCGGGACAGGGATACTCTGGAAACACCATATATTTT. It codes for CASSPHSGQGYSGNTIYF. Complete variable domain (other parts from reference TRBV19 and TRBJ1-3): DGGITQSPKYLFRKEGQNVTLSCEQNLNHDAMYWYRQDPGQGLRLIYYSQIVNDFQKGDIAEGYSVSREKKESFPLTVTSAQKNPTAFYLCASSPHSGQGYSGNTIYFGEGSWLTVV.